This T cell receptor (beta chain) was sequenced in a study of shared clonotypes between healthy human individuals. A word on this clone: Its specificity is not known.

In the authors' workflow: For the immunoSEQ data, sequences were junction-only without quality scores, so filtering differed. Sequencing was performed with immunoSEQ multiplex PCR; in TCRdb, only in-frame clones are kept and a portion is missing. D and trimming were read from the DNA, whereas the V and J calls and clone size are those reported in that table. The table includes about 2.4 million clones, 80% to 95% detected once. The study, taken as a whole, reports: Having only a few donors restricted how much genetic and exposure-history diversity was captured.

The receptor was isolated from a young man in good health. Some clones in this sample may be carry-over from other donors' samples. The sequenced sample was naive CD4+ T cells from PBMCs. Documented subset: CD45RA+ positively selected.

The CDR3 spells CASGLTVNSPLHF. The DNA of the CDR3 is TGTGCTAGTGGTTTGACAGTTAATTCACCCCTCCACTTT. This chain joins TRBV12-5 and TRBJ1-6, with unresolved D. Germline CDR1 is LGHNT and CDR2 is FRNRAP. The V end was cut by 2 bases, the J end by 6 bases, with 5 bases between. This CDR3 spans 13 amino acids.